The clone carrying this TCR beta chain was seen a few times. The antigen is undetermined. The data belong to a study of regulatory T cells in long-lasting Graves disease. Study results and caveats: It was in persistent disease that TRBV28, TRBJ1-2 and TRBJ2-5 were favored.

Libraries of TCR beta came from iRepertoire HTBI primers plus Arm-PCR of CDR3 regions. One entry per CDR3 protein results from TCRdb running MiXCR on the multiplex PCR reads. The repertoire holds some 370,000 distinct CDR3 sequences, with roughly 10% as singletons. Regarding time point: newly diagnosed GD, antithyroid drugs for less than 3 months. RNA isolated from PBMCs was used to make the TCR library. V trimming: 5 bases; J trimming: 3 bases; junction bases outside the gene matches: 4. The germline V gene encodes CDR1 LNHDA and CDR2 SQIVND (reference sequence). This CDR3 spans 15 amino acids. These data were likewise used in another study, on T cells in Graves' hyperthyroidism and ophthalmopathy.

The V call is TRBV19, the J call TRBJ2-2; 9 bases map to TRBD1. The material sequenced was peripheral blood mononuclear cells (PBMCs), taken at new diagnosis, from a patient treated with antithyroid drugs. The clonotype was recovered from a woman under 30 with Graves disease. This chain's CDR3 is CASSDGQGYTGELFF. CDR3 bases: TGTGCCAGTAGTGACGGACAGGGGTACACCGGGGAGCTGTTTTTT. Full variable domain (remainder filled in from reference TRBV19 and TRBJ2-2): DGGITQSPKYLFRKEGQNVTLSCEQNLNHDAMYWYRQDPGQGLRLIYYSQIVNDFQKGDIAEGYSVSREKKESFPLTVTSAQKNPTAFYLCASSDGQGYTGELFFGEGSRLTVL.